This T cell receptor beta chain was retrieved from a study of beta chain features in type 1 diabetes (dated by TCRdb to about 2018). General notes on the study: No differences in mean age, gender distribution, total cell number or subset yield were found between patients and healthy donors. A total of roughly 100 million sorted cells were examined across all samples, and a strong correlation was observed between cell number per subset and RNA yield. In the study, TCRB repertoires of sorted circulating CD4+ T cell subsets from recently diagnosed type 1 diabetes patients were compared with those of matched healthy donors. Whereas all 30 or so donors provided naive and central memory subsets, regulatory and stem cell-like memory subsets were isolated from just 8 patients and roughly eight healthy donors.

What the study reported, not specific to this receptor: PCR may preferentially amplify shorter templates, but because patient and control samples were amplified and corrected together, any resulting skew would affect both groups equally. A moderate but significant shortening of TCRB CDR3 length was observed in type 1 diabetes patients in all four CD4+ subsets. At VDJ recombination sites, patients with type 1 diabetes made fewer insertions and deleted more nucleotides, a pattern implying thymic rearrangement abnormalities. Only small numbers of individuals were included in the HLA sub-analyses, which left unresolved whether HLA type had any influence on TCRB rearrangement. The naive, central memory and regulatory TCRB repertoires appeared to resemble one another more closely among patients than among healthy donors. Because cDNA rather than genomic DNA was sequenced, highly expressing activated cells could have been over-represented, although no difference in activation and CD3 levels was found between groups.

The entire isolated RNA was reverse transcribed using the High Capacity cDNA Reverse Transcription Kit, and thus expressed TCRB transcripts were sequenced. Naive, central memory and regulatory T cell samples underwent deep immunoSEQ sequencing, averaging around 3.9 million total reads per sample. Sorted cells were lysed in RLT buffer, and RNA was extracted using DNase-treated RNeasy Micro or Mini kits according to cell number. To prevent cross-contamination, each cell subset was processed individually, whereas patient and healthy donor samples were processed jointly. The immunoSEQ multiplex PCR was used to amplify TCRB sequences from cDNA, yielding 87-bp fragments that span the CDR3 region. Sequencing of the amplicons was done on the Illumina HiSeq platform. The original methods were these. Synthetic template baselines were used to correct PCR bias computationally, reads within Hamming distance 2 were collapsed together, and singletons that could not be merged were discarded. By aligning reads against IMGT, V, D and J genes, CDR3 length, and insertions or deletions at six rearrangement sites were assigned. Within each subset, clonotype counts were normalized to the number of sorted cells before true diversity and Gini coefficients were calculated with the tcR R package. The overlap coefficient, calculated on TCRB nucleotide sequences, was used to measure repertoire sharing. TCRdb re-hosts the immuneACCESS table, in-frame sequences only. Its copies lack some clones; in the studies checked, an unresolved V gene accounts for under half of them, and the cause for the rest is not known. D and trimming were read from the DNA, whereas the V and J calls and clone size are those reported in that table. Within this sample are some 360,000 clones, with around a tenth of them counted one time only. The ten most abundant clones make up less than 0.65% of the sample.

Relative to germline, V is 0 bases shorter and J is 7 bases shorter, with 4 bases between their ends. Based on the germline V gene, the CDR1 and CDR2 sequences are LGHNA and YNFKEQ. The CDR3 holds 12 amino acids from the cysteine to the phenylalanine. Just CDR3 DNA is preserved here, 36 bases in frame from base 1. On this clone itself: Which antigen it targets is not known. Per-nucleotide qualities are absent, and no much larger clonotype sits a single base away.

Each donor gave one peripheral blood draw, around 100 mL on average, collected into heparinised tubes. Using a panel that included CD45RO, CCR7, CD25, CD127, CD95 and CD27, naive, central memory, regulatory and stem cell-like memory CD4+ T cells were sorted on a BD FACSAria II. All sorted populations exceeded 95% purity. PBMCs were separated immediately by Lymphoprep density gradient centrifugation and were stained directly, without being cultured. So that batch effects would be minimized, each experiment stained and sorted samples in pairs, pairing one healthy donor with one patient. The source material was central memory CD4+ T cells from blood. The chain is made from TRBV4-2 and TRBJ1-5, with the D segment identity uncertain. The sequence was obtained from a man younger than 40 with type 1 diabetes. The sequenced DNA: TGTGCCAGCAGCCAAGATTCCCAGCCCCAGCATTTT. The encoded protein is CASSQDSQPQHF.